These T cell receptor beta chains were read from a single sample in a study of shared clonotypes between healthy human individuals. Clones were read by immunoSEQ multiplex PCR, and TCRdb kept only the in-frame ones, dropping some. The sample consists of about 2.3 million clones, 80% to 95% of them appearing once. Sequenced sample: naive CD4+ T cells from PBMCs. These receptor sequences come from a man aged 18 to 29 in good health. Some clones in this sample may be carry-over from other donors' samples. CDR3s include the opening cysteine and the closing phenylalanine or tryptophan. D genes are given only for firm matches. Expanded clones get a size class; other rows say once, few or many, or leave the size out.

v_call: TRBV30
j_call: TRBJ1-6
clone_size: -
cdr3_length: 15
d_call: -
cdr3_aa: CAWSPSPGTNSPLHF
cdr3_nt: TGTGCCTGGAGTCCGTCACCGGGAACTAATTCACCCCTCCACTTT

v_call: TRBV30
j_call: TRBJ2-1
clone_size: -
cdr3_length: 14
d_call: -
cdr3_aa: CAWRGRSPTGEQFF
cdr3_nt: TGTGCCTGGAGGGGGCGGAGCCCTACGGGGGAGCAGTTCTTC

v_call: TRBV2
j_call: TRBJ2-5
clone_size: once
cdr3_length: 16
d_call: TRBD2
cdr3_aa: CASSEGLAGTQETQYF
cdr3_nt: TGTGCCAGCAGTGAAGGACTAGCGGGTACACAAGAGACCCAGTACTTC

v_call: TRBV19
j_call: TRBJ2-7
clone_size: -
cdr3_length: 12
d_call: -
cdr3_aa: CASSQGDYEQYF
cdr3_nt: TGTGCCAGTAGTCAGGGAGATTACGAGCAGTACTTC

v_call: TRBV18
j_call: TRBJ2-1
clone_size: -
cdr3_length: 15
d_call: TRBD2
cdr3_aa: CASSPPEGTSGSQFF
cdr3_nt: TGTGCCAGCTCACCACCTGAGGGGACTAGCGGATCCCAGTTCTTC

v_call: TRBV19
j_call: TRBJ2-7
clone_size: -
cdr3_length: 15
d_call: TRBD2
cdr3_aa: CASSMGGLDPYEQYF
cdr3_nt: TGTGCCAGTAGTATGGGGGGACTAGACCCCTACGAGCAGTACTTC

v_call: TRBV4-1
j_call: TRBJ2-1
clone_size: -
cdr3_length: 14
d_call: TRBD2
cdr3_aa: CASSRAGTRDEQFF
cdr3_nt: TGCGCCAGCAGCCGAGCCGGGACTAGGGATGAGCAGTTCTTC

v_call: TRBV5-4
j_call: TRBJ2-3
clone_size: -
cdr3_length: 15
d_call: TRBD2
cdr3_aa: CASSFETSGSDTQYF
cdr3_nt: TGTGCCAGCAGCTTTGAGACTAGCGGGAGTGATACGCAGTATTTT

v_call: TRBV29-1
j_call: TRBJ2-7
clone_size: -
cdr3_length: 14
d_call: -
cdr3_aa: CSVDAQDGSYEQYF
cdr3_nt: TGCAGCGTTGATGCACAGGACGGGTCCTACGAGCAGTACTTC

v_call: TRBV2
j_call: TRBJ2-4
clone_size: -
cdr3_length: 13
d_call: -
cdr3_aa: CASSEGSPNIQYF
cdr3_nt: TGTGCCAGCAGTGAAGGTAGCCCAAACATTCAGTACTTC

v_call: TRBV2
j_call: TRBJ1-5
clone_size: -
cdr3_length: 14
d_call: -
cdr3_aa: CASTLQGSNQPQHF
cdr3_nt: TGTGCCAGCACCCTCCAAGGGAGCAATCAGCCCCAGCATTTT

v_call: TRBV5-4
j_call: TRBJ2-1
clone_size: -
cdr3_length: 12
d_call: TRBD2
cdr3_aa: CASSISGGEQFF
cdr3_nt: TGTGCCAGCAGCATTAGCGGGGGTGAGCAGTTCTTC

v_call: TRBV19
j_call: TRBJ1-1
clone_size: -
cdr3_length: 15
d_call: TRBD1
cdr3_aa: CASATGAAGRTEAFF
cdr3_nt: TGTGCCAGCGCCACAGGGGCCGCAGGTCGCACTGAAGCTTTCTTT

v_call: TRBV6-6
j_call: TRBJ2-7
clone_size: -
cdr3_length: 13
d_call: -
cdr3_aa: CASGYQQGTEQYF
cdr3_nt: TGTGCCAGCGGCTACCAACAGGGTACCGAGCAGTACTTC

v_call: TRBV6-1
j_call: TRBJ1-5
clone_size: -
cdr3_length: 14
d_call: -
cdr3_aa: CASSEGTGNQPQHF
cdr3_nt: TGTGCCAGCAGTGAAGGGACCGGCAATCAGCCCCAGCATTTT

v_call: TRBV19
j_call: TRBJ1-3
clone_size: -
cdr3_length: 15
d_call: -
cdr3_aa: CASSKGPNSGNTIYF
cdr3_nt: TGTGCCAGTAGCAAGGGACCGAACTCTGGAAACACCATATATTTT

v_call: TRBV27
j_call: TRBJ2-5
clone_size: -
cdr3_length: 15
d_call: -
cdr3_aa: CASSSQTSRGATQYF
cdr3_nt: TGTGCCAGCAGTTCTCAGACTAGTAGGGGCGCGACCCAGTACTTC

v_call: TRBV7-8
j_call: TRBJ2-5
clone_size: once
cdr3_length: 14
d_call: TRBD2
cdr3_aa: CASSPIAGGETQYF
cdr3_nt: TGTGCCAGCAGCCCGATCGCGGGGGGCGAGACCCAGTACTTC

v_call: TRBV7-9
j_call: TRBJ2-1
clone_size: -
cdr3_length: 15
d_call: -
cdr3_aa: CASSLNSGHYNEQFF
cdr3_nt: TGTGCCAGCAGCTTAAATAGCGGACACTACAATGAGCAGTTCTTC

v_call: TRBV7-9
j_call: TRBJ2-7
clone_size: -
cdr3_length: 15
d_call: -
cdr3_aa: CASSIWTLDTYEQYF
cdr3_nt: TGTGCCAGCAGCATATGGACCCTGGACACCTACGAGCAGTACTTC

v_call: TRBV30
j_call: TRBJ2-7
clone_size: -
cdr3_length: 19
d_call: TRBD1
cdr3_aa: CAWSRFSTGTGSSSYEQYF
cdr3_nt: TGTGCCTGGAGTCGATTCTCTACCGGGACAGGCTCCAGCTCCTACGAGCAGTACTTC

v_call: TRBV27
j_call: TRBJ2-1
clone_size: -
cdr3_length: 15
d_call: -
cdr3_aa: CASRNLGFSYNEQFF
cdr3_nt: TGTGCCAGCAGGAATTTAGGATTCTCCTACAATGAGCAGTTCTTC

v_call: TRBV18
j_call: TRBJ2-7
clone_size: -
cdr3_length: 14
d_call: -
cdr3_aa: CASSLLRGGDEQYF
cdr3_nt: TGTGCCAGCTCCTTACTTAGGGGGGGCGACGAGCAGTACTTC

v_call: TRBV7-9
j_call: TRBJ2-7
clone_size: -
cdr3_length: 13
d_call: -
cdr3_aa: CASSLGLRNEQYF
cdr3_nt: TGTGCCAGCAGCTTAGGCCTGAGGAACGAGCAGTACTTC

v_call: TRBV6-5
j_call: TRBJ2-1
clone_size: -
cdr3_length: 14
d_call: -
cdr3_aa: CASTSTVAYNEQFF
cdr3_nt: TGTGCCAGCACGAGCACGGTGGCCTACAATGAGCAGTTCTTC

v_call: TRBV10-3
j_call: TRBJ2-7
clone_size: -
cdr3_length: 15
d_call: TRBD1
cdr3_aa: CAISDTDRGPHEQYF
cdr3_nt: TGTGCCATCAGTGATACCGACAGGGGGCCTCACGAGCAGTACTTC

v_call: TRBV18
j_call: TRBJ2-1
clone_size: -
cdr3_length: 15
d_call: TRBD1
cdr3_aa: CASSLPGQGSHEQFF
cdr3_nt: TGTGCCAGCTCACTGCCGGGACAGGGGTCCCATGAGCAGTTCTTC

v_call: TRBV10-3
j_call: TRBJ1-1
clone_size: few
cdr3_length: 14
d_call: -
cdr3_aa: CAISEPRWGGEAFF
cdr3_nt: TGTGCCATCAGTGAGCCGAGGTGGGGCGGTGAAGCTTTCTTT

v_call: TRBV13
j_call: TRBJ2-5
clone_size: -
cdr3_length: 13
d_call: -
cdr3_aa: CASSGIGKETQYF
cdr3_nt: TGTGCCAGCAGTGGTATAGGAAAAGAGACCCAGTACTTC

v_call: TRBV29-1
j_call: TRBJ2-2
clone_size: -
cdr3_length: 15
d_call: TRBD1
cdr3_aa: CSVVRGQGNTGELFF
cdr3_nt: TGCAGCGTTGTACGGGGACAGGGGAACACCGGGGAGCTGTTTTTT

v_call: TRBV5-1
j_call: TRBJ2-5
clone_size: once
cdr3_length: 19
d_call: TRBD2
cdr3_aa: CASSLYQGLGTSGQETQYF
cdr3_nt: TGCGCCAGCAGCTTGTATCAGGGCCTCGGGACTAGCGGACAAGAGACCCAGTACTTC

v_call: TRBV6-5
j_call: TRBJ1-2
clone_size: once
cdr3_length: 14
d_call: TRBD1
cdr3_aa: CASRDRSAVNGYTF
cdr3_nt: TGTGCCAGCAGGGACAGGTCCGCAGTGAATGGCTACACCTTC

v_call: TRBV7-9
j_call: TRBJ2-3
clone_size: -
cdr3_length: 18
d_call: -
cdr3_aa: CASSLPLGGGTGTDTQYF
cdr3_nt: TGTGCCAGCAGCTTGCCCCTAGGGGGCGGGACAGGCACAGATACGCAGTATTTT

v_call: TRBV28
j_call: TRBJ2-1
clone_size: -
cdr3_length: 15
d_call: TRBD2
cdr3_aa: CASNLFPGGDNEQFF
cdr3_nt: TGTGCCAGCAACCTATTCCCGGGAGGGGACAATGAGCAGTTCTTC

v_call: TRBV19
j_call: TRBJ2-1
clone_size: -
cdr3_length: 12
d_call: -
cdr3_aa: CASSINLGEQFF
cdr3_nt: TGTGCCAGTAGTATAAATTTGGGTGAGCAGTTCTTC

v_call: TRBV6-5
j_call: TRBJ2-6
clone_size: -
cdr3_length: 16
d_call: -
cdr3_aa: CASSYSKGSGANVLTF
cdr3_nt: TGTGCCAGCAGTTACTCGAAAGGGTCTGGGGCCAACGTCCTGACTTTC

v_call: TRBV7-9
j_call: TRBJ1-1
clone_size: once
cdr3_length: 16
d_call: -
cdr3_aa: CASSYGPGGSDPEAFF
cdr3_nt: TGTGCCAGCAGCTACGGACCGGGGGGGAGTGATCCTGAAGCTTTCTTT

v_call: TRBV4-2
j_call: TRBJ2-5
clone_size: once
cdr3_length: 16
d_call: -
cdr3_aa: CASSQELGGPQETQYF
cdr3_nt: TGTGCCAGCAGCCAAGAACTGGGGGGACCTCAAGAGACCCAGTACTTC

v_call: TRBV4-1
j_call: TRBJ2-1
clone_size: -
cdr3_length: 18
d_call: TRBD2
cdr3_aa: CASSRLAGLARNFHEQFF
cdr3_nt: TGCGCCAGCAGCCGGCTAGCGGGATTAGCCAGGAATTTTCATGAGCAGTTCTTC

v_call: TRBV4-1
j_call: TRBJ1-1
clone_size: -
cdr3_length: 15
d_call: -
cdr3_aa: CASRPPGRGGTEAFF
cdr3_nt: TGCGCCAGCAGGCCTCCCGGTCGTGGAGGGACTGAAGCTTTCTTT

v_call: TRBV4-1
j_call: TRBJ2-7
clone_size: -
cdr3_length: 17
d_call: -
cdr3_aa: CASSQEYSTFRSYEQYF
cdr3_nt: TGCGCCAGCAGCCAAGAATATAGTACCTTCCGCTCCTACGAGCAGTACTTC

v_call: TRBV11-3
j_call: TRBJ2-1
clone_size: -
cdr3_length: 14
d_call: TRBD2
cdr3_aa: CASSPSSGGNEQFF
cdr3_nt: TGTGCCAGCAGCCCTTCTAGCGGGGGCAATGAGCAGTTCTTC

v_call: TRBV7-8
j_call: TRBJ1-2
clone_size: once
cdr3_length: 16
d_call: TRBD1
cdr3_aa: CASSFTGTELLLGYTF
cdr3_nt: TGTGCCAGCAGCTTCACCGGGACAGAGCTTTTATTGGGCTACACCTTC

v_call: TRBV5-1
j_call: TRBJ2-1
clone_size: -
cdr3_length: 14
d_call: -
cdr3_aa: CASSLLSFGNEQFF
cdr3_nt: TGCGCCAGCAGCTTGCTTAGCTTTGGCAATGAGCAGTTCTTC

v_call: TRBV7-9
j_call: TRBJ2-7
clone_size: -
cdr3_length: 15
d_call: -
cdr3_aa: CASSHPRERSYEQYF
cdr3_nt: TGTGCCAGCAGCCACCCCCGGGAACGCTCCTACGAGCAGTACTTC

v_call: TRBV30
j_call: TRBJ1-1
clone_size: -
cdr3_length: 15
d_call: -
cdr3_aa: CAWSVGSFINTEAFF
cdr3_nt: TGTGCCTGGAGTGTAGGGTCCTTTATCAACACTGAAGCTTTCTTT

v_call: TRBV7-9
j_call: TRBJ1-2
clone_size: -
cdr3_length: 14
d_call: TRBD1
cdr3_aa: CASSSKEGQQGYTF
cdr3_nt: TGTGCCAGCAGCTCAAAAGAGGGACAGCAAGGCTACACCTTC

v_call: TRBV19
j_call: TRBJ2-3
clone_size: -
cdr3_length: 13
d_call: TRBD2
cdr3_aa: CASSLSGTDTQYF
cdr3_nt: TGTGCCAGTAGTCTTAGCGGGACAGATACGCAGTATTTT

v_call: TRBV27
j_call: TRBJ2-7
clone_size: -
cdr3_length: 22
d_call: TRBD2
cdr3_aa: CASNPGTGTRLAGGLTAYEQYF
cdr3_nt: TGTGCCAGCAATCCCGGGACAGGTACTCGACTAGCGGGAGGTTTAACTGCCTACGAGCAGTACTTC

v_call: TRBV15
j_call: TRBJ2-5
clone_size: -
cdr3_length: 15
d_call: TRBD1
cdr3_aa: CATSRAADRDGTQYF
cdr3_nt: TGTGCCACCAGCAGGGCGGCCGACAGGGATGGGACCCAGTACTTC

v_call: TRBV18
j_call: TRBJ2-7
clone_size: -
cdr3_length: 17
d_call: TRBD2
cdr3_aa: CASSPTGHRGGRYEQYF
cdr3_nt: TGTGCCAGCTCACCAACCGGTCATCGGGGAGGGCGCTACGAGCAGTACTTC

v_call: TRBV28
j_call: TRBJ2-7
clone_size: -
cdr3_length: 17
d_call: TRBD1
cdr3_aa: CASSWNRWDRGSGEQYF
cdr3_nt: TGTGCCAGCAGTTGGAACCGTTGGGACAGGGGATCAGGCGAGCAGTACTTC

v_call: TRBV29-1
j_call: TRBJ2-3
clone_size: -
cdr3_length: 12
d_call: -
cdr3_aa: CSVLQGTDTQYF
cdr3_nt: TGCAGCGTCTTACAGGGCACAGATACGCAGTATTTT

v_call: TRBV28
j_call: TRBJ1-2
clone_size: -
cdr3_length: 12
d_call: -
cdr3_aa: CASRTPYYGYTF
cdr3_nt: TGTGCCAGCAGAACGCCCTACTATGGCTACACCTTC

v_call: TRBV5-5
j_call: TRBJ1-1
clone_size: -
cdr3_length: 14
d_call: -
cdr3_aa: CASSSRGESTEAFF
cdr3_nt: TGTGCCAGCAGCTCCCGCGGGGAGAGCACTGAAGCTTTCTTT